Sequencing of this TCR beta chain was carried out in a study of cytomegalovirus exposure and HLA in healthy donors. Study outcomes and limitations: Rarity marked most TCR sequences, yet some public TCRs occurred in many donors.

Concerning this clone itself: The antigen is undetermined.

Some clones are missing from TCRdb's copy, which holds only in-frame ones; the method was immunoSEQ multiplex PCR. Of 100,000 or so clones listed, 85% were seen once; the top ten hold approximately 22%. The CDR3 is 16 amino acids. The germline CDR1 and CDR2 sequences are MNHNY and SVGAGI (reference sequence). Unmatched junction bases numbered 5, after V lost 2 bases and J lost 5 bases. The sequencing sample was made of PBMCs. This TCR came from a man in his late teens or twenties in good health and CMV-seropositive. This chain joins TRBV6-6 and TRBJ2-2; TRBD1 agrees at 10 bases. The CDR3 sequence is CASSYPRDRGTGELFF. As DNA, the CDR3 is TGTGCCAGCAGTTACCCCCGGGACAGGGGAACCGGGGAGCTGTTTTTT.